This T cell receptor beta chain stems from a study of blood T cell repertoires in COVID-19. Background on the study: The origin of the acute and convalescent COVID-19 samples was the United States, Italy and Spain. Sources were T cells, B-cell-depleted T cells, or PBMCs; the material itself was cDNA or gDNA.

Enrolled during active infection, Seattle patients were then followed longitudinally. Authors' analysis steps: From reference gene primer amplification, estimates of nucleated cell counts were derived. Libraries were prepared by immunoSEQ multiplex PCR; TCRdb keeps only in-frame clonotypes and omits some of them. V, J and clone size derive from that table, while D and trimming were established from the DNA sequence. The repertoire holds roughly 340,000 clones, with around 92% as singletons. The CDR3 sequence is 15 residues long. The germline V gene encodes CDR1 SGHTA and CDR2 FQGNSA. V lost 2 bases, J lost 4 bases, and 4 bases stayed unmatched.

The V gene is TRBV7-2, the J gene TRBJ1-4; 7 bases fit TRBD1. This TCR derives from a woman younger than 45 with COVID-19, enrolled during active disease. The sequenced sample consisted of peripheral blood. CDR3 bases: TGTGCCAGCAGCTTAAGGACAGGATATAATGAAAAACTGTTTTTT. Amino acids: CASSLRTGYNEKLFF.